These 10 T cell receptor beta chains were sequenced from one sample in a study of T cells expressing NK-cell markers. TCRdb re-called the 5' RACE reads; every CDR3 protein appears as one record, without DNA. Reported are about 460,000 distinct CDR3 sequences; the ten largest clones contain 1.4% to 1.5%. Sequenced: blood T cells: a sorted CD56 or NKG2C T cell subset, CD4+ or CD8+ T cells, or bulk PBMC T cells (not recorded which). These receptors were collected from a woman aged 45-65 years in good health.

The J gene is TRBJ2-3, the V gene TRBV6-4. The CDR3 loop spans 15 amino acids. The germline CDR1 and CDR2 sequences are MRHNA and SNTAGT. The CDR3 loop reads CASGLVASSTDTQYF.

The V and J genes are TRBV30 and TRBJ1-5. The germline V gene encodes CDR1 GTSNPN and CDR2 SVGIG (reference sequence). The CDR3 extends over 16 amino acids. This chain's CDR3 is CAWSAILPGGNQPQHF.

V usage is TRBV20-1 and J usage is TRBJ1-1; TCRdb names TRBD1, which stays unverified in the absence of DNA. The length of the CDR3 is 14 residues. Germline V gene lookup returns CDR1 DFQATT and CDR2 SNEGSKA (reference sequence). The CDR3 here is CSASRGARHTEAFF.

The CDR3 reads CSVKPGYTQYF. The chain recombines TRBV29-1 with TRBJ2-3; the D call of TRBD1 rests on TCRdb alone, since no DNA is present to check it. The germline CDR1 and CDR2 sequences are SQVTM and ANQGSEA. This CDR3 has 11 amino acids.

The V and J genes are TRBV28 and TRBJ1-2. CDR1 MDHEN and CDR2 SYDVKM come from the germline V gene. This CDR3 is 13 amino acids long. CDR3 in amino acids: CASSINSIYGYTF.

V and J are TRBV10-1 and TRBJ2-1; TCRdb's assignment of TRBD2 cannot be checked, as there is no DNA. This CDR3 spans 15 amino acids. CDR1 and CDR2 (germline): WNHNN, SYGVQD (reference sequence). CDR3 loop: CASMKSGSGSNEQFF.

The chain couples TRBV9 to TRBJ1-1; TCRdb outputs TRBD1, but without DNA this stays unchecked. The CDR3 length is 15 residues. In germline, CDR1 is SGDLS, CDR2 YYNGEE. This chain's CDR3 is CASSVAGGPTTEAFF. The whole variable domain, filled in from reference TRBV9 and TRBJ1-1, reads DSGVTQTPKHLITATGQRVTLRCSPRSGDLSVYWYQQSLDQGLQFLIQYYNGEERAKGNILERFSAQQFPDLHSELNLSSLELGDSALYFCASSVAGGPTTEAFFGQGTRLTVV.

The rearrangement links TRBV12-3 or TRBV12-4 to TRBJ2-2; TCRdb returns TRBD1, unconfirmable since there is no DNA. This CDR3 has 15 amino acids. This CDR3 reads CASSRNRGTGGELFF.

The rearrangement links TRBV6-6 to TRBJ2-2. CDR1 is MNHNY, CDR2 SVGAGI, per germline (reference sequence). CDR3 length: 14 residues. The CDR3: CASSYGIYTGELFF.

The chain recombines TRBV29-1 with TRBJ1-4. This CDR3 is built from 13 residues. Germline V gene data show CDR1 as SQVTM and CDR2 as ANQGSEA. CDR3 sequence: CSVARSTNEKLFF.